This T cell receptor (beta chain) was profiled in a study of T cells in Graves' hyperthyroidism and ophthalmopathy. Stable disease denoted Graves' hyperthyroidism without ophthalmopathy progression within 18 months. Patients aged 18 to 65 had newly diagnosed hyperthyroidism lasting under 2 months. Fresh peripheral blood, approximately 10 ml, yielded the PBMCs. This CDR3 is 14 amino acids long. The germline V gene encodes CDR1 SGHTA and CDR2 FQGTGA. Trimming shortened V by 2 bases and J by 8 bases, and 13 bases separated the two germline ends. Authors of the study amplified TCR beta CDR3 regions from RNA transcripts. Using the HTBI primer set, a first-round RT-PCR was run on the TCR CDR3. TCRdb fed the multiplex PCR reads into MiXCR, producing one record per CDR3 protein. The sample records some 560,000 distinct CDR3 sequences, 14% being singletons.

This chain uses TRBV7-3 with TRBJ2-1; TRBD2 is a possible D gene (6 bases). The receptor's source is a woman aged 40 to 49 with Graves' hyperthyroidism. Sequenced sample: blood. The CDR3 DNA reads TGTGCCAGCAGCTTATCAGTGGGAGGAGATGAGCAGTTCTTC. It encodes CASSLSVGGDEQFF.